A selection of T cell receptor beta chains follows, all from one sample in a study of T cell responses to AZD1222 COVID-19 vaccine. Generated by immunoSEQ multiplex PCR, the TCRdb table keeps only in-frame clones and is missing some. The sample has about 150,000 clones, under 95% seen once; the top ten hold around 5.2%. The sample here was peripheral blood, taken on day 0 of AZD1222 vaccination. The receptors were gathered from an adult in good health. CDR3s leave out the opening cysteine and the closing phenylalanine or tryptophan. The order of the fields is V gene, J gene, clone size, CDR3 protein. Some rows mark clone size as missing; the rest say once, few, many or name a class of expanded clone.

V: TRBV4-3; J: TRBJ2-1; size: .; CDR3: ASSHDTPAVSSYNEQF
V: TRBV24-1; J: TRBJ2-3; size: .; CDR3: ATSERPSTDTQY
V: TRBV7-9; J: TRBJ1-5; size: once; CDR3: ASSYLAHQPQH
V: TRBV5-1; J: TRBJ2-7; size: .; CDR3: ASSFGWGADEQY
V: TRBV7-7; J: TRBJ2-5; size: .; CDR3: ASSLDYEETQY
V: TRBV7-2; J: TRBJ1-5; size: .; CDR3: ASSLSLTEKDQH
V: TRBV6-2/TRBV6-3; J: TRBJ2-1; size: .; CDR3: ASSRSTSGVGLGNEQF
V: TRBV11-1; J: TRBJ1-4; size: .; CDR3: ASSLAEAEKLF
V: TRBV6-1; J: TRBJ2-7; size: few; CDR3: ASSEAAGQTYEQY
V: TRBV5-5; J: TRBJ1-1; size: .; CDR3: ASSLQGRDTEAF
V: TRBV6-5; J: TRBJ1-2; size: .; CDR3: ASSFSGSYGYT
V: TRBV13; J: TRBJ1-3; size: .; CDR3: ASSPWGQGGNTIY
V: TRBV14; J: TRBJ2-7; size: .; CDR3: ASSQRAGRAYEQY
V: TRBV6-4; J: TRBJ1-5; size: .; CDR3: ASSRTENQPQH
V: TRBV7-3; J: TRBJ2-2; size: .; CDR3: ASSPNTGELF
V: TRBV5-6; J: TRBJ2-2; size: .; CDR3: ASSSGTGPPGELF
V: TRBV5-1; J: TRBJ2-1; size: .; CDR3: ASGETSGSINEQF
V: TRBV9; J: TRBJ2-1; size: .; CDR3: ASSVAVGRDEQF
V: TRBV2; J: TRBJ2-2; size: once; CDR3: ASSRERHGELF
V: TRBV4-3; J: TRBJ1-1; size: .; CDR3: ASSQGDLPIEAF
V: TRBV12-3/TRBV12-4; J: TRBJ1-1; size: .; CDR3: ASSLAVEAF
V: TRBV6-5; J: TRBJ1-6; size: .; CDR3: ASSYSIQGGDSPLH
V: TRBV18; J: TRBJ1-6; size: .; CDR3: ASSLRSGLYNSPLH
V: TRBV6-5; J: TRBJ2-5; size: .; CDR3: ASSYDSQETQY
V: TRBV27; J: TRBJ2-3; size: .; CDR3: ASSSTTSFITDTQY
V: TRBV4-3; J: TRBJ2-3; size: .; CDR3: ASSPLQTSGTSTDTQY
V: TRBV3-1/TRBV3-2; J: TRBJ2-7; size: .; CDR3: ASSSTGGAHYYEQY
V: TRBV3-1/TRBV3-2; J: TRBJ2-5; size: .; CDR3: ASSQGTRSGTQY
V: TRBV18; J: TRBJ1-5; size: .; CDR3: ASSRGQGASGNQPQH
V: TRBV9; J: TRBJ1-5; size: .; CDR3: ASSGEFTSNQPQH
V: TRBV9; J: TRBJ2-7; size: .; CDR3: ASSPSSGLLTYEQY
V: TRBV6-5; J: TRBJ1-1; size: .; CDR3: ASSYSRPPWDTEAF
V: TRBV6-2/TRBV6-3; J: TRBJ2-2; size: .; CDR3: ASSYSMGGELF
V: TRBV6-5; J: TRBJ1-1; size: .; CDR3: ASSYASYTEAF
V: TRBV7-2; J: TRBJ1-5; size: .; CDR3: ASSLGGRAQPQH
V: TRBV7-6; J: TRBJ2-7; size: .; CDR3: ASSSGTGSYEQY
V: TRBV5-1; J: TRBJ1-4; size: .; CDR3: ASSQGQGNEKLF
V: TRBV2; J: TRBJ2-5; size: .; CDR3: AIGSPGETQY
V: TRBV19; J: TRBJ2-2; size: .; CDR3: ASSIPWDAANTGELF
V: TRBV25-1; J: TRBJ2-1; size: .; CDR3: ASSELVGAALNEQF
V: TRBV9; J: TRBJ2-2; size: .; CDR3: ASSQGNTGELF
V: TRBV9; J: TRBJ2-1; size: .; CDR3: ASSPERTWGEQF
V: TRBV9; J: TRBJ2-7; size: .; CDR3: ASSVGSGMTYEQY
V: TRBV6-6; J: TRBJ1-2; size: .; CDR3: ASSYQEPNYGYT
V: TRBV18; J: TRBJ1-4; size: once; CDR3: ASSLLVGQNEKLF
V: TRBV4-2; J: TRBJ2-7; size: .; CDR3: ASSLDQGQDLSYEQY
V: TRBV5-1; J: TRBJ2-3; size: .; CDR3: ASSPLATAISSTDTQY
V: TRBV11-3; J: TRBJ2-1; size: .; CDR3: ASSLGTGYRAYNEQF
V: TRBV19; J: TRBJ2-5; size: .; CDR3: ASSPRQGAQTQY
V: TRBV14; J: TRBJ1-1; size: .; CDR3: ASSQVSGNTEAF
V: TRBV7-9; J: TRBJ2-6; size: few; CDR3: ASSIRMGHSGANVLT
V: TRBV28; J: TRBJ1-6; size: .; CDR3: ASSLFGTGSSPLH
V: TRBV5-4; J: TRBJ2-3; size: .; CDR3: ASSSTAALGTDTQY
V: TRBV24-1; J: TRBJ2-2; size: .; CDR3: ATSPSAGTDTGELF